The sequence of this T cell receptor beta chain was determined in a study of blood T cells in healthy people across ages (dated by TCRdb to the mid-2010s). Broadly, across the study: In model experiments, template switching captured about one uniquely barcoded TCR beta cDNA molecule for every two T cells. The study measured age-related changes in TCR beta repertoire diversity using deep sequencing normalized with unique cDNA molecular identifiers. The donors were split into four age groups: young (average around 17 years), middle-aged (39), aged (more than 55) and long-lived (under 85). To avoid experimental bias, donors of different ages were spread randomly across the sequencing lanes. For two donors (one aged 18 to 30 and one aged 80 or older), the study analyzed two additional independent replicas of 1 million unique cDNA reads from the same blood draw.

From the cysteine up to the phenylalanine, the CDR3 has a length of 16 residues. The entry retains the CDR3 DNA only, 48 bases that are in frame from base 1. CDR1 and CDR2, looked up from the germline V gene (reference sequence), are SEHNR and FQNEAQ. Between the V and J ends, shortened by 5 bases and 1 base respectively, the junction contains 17 bases. The donors were 40 or so Caucasian individuals from Russia, aged roughly 6 to 100 years, who were systemically healthy. Each donor gave roughly 9.5 milliliters of peripheral blood, collected into EDTA-treated Vacutainer tubes. PBMCs were isolated by Ficoll-Paque density-gradient centrifugation, with at least 6.5 million obtained per sample. Trizol reagent was used to extract total RNA from the PBMCs, yielding at least 5.5 micrograms per sample. For every donor, flow cytometry on a PBMC aliquot measured the percentage of naive CD45RAhigh/CD27high T cells.

Here is what the overall study found, with its caveats: Estimates of total diversity based on one million sequenced T cells were regarded as lower bounds and as underestimates. The percentage of naive T cells measured by flow cytometry correlated strongly with observed TCR beta diversity. Because profiling used bulk unsorted PBMCs, naive and antigen-experienced compartments could not be compared conclusively. Compared with the aged group, more naive CD4+ T cells, fewer expanded clones and increased TCR diversity were shown by the long-lived group, suggesting age selection. Observed TCR beta diversity per million T cells fell roughly linearly with age, and a significant reduction was already apparent by age roughly 40. Because the CMV infection status of the donors was unknown, age-related changes in expanded clonotypes may potentially have been confounded.

About this clonotype: Its cognate antigen has yet to be identified. No quality values exist for individual bases; no much larger clone is one base distant.

Libraries were prepared through 5' RACE. Sequenced using an Illumina HiSeq 2500. A second PCR of about 6 to 11 cycles was run with a J-beta primer mix and a sample-barcoded 5' primer. Each TCR beta cDNA molecule received a unique molecular identifier from a template-switch 5' adaptor carrying 12 random nucleotides. At least 2.5 million CDR3-containing paired-end reads were obtained from each sample. The Mint cDNA synthesis kit, primed by a TRBC-specific oligonucleotide, was used to synthesize first-strand cDNA from all RNA. Following uracil-DNA glycosylase treatment, all cDNA underwent a first 18-cycle PCR with the universal primers M1SS and BC2_uni_R. Per the original workflow: Each sample was normalized by randomly selecting 1 million high-quality reads, each carrying a distinct molecular identifier. Reads sharing molecular identifiers were discarded rather than binned into consensus sequences. MiTCR, run with a Q25 quality threshold and the strictest error-elimination algorithm, handled CDR3 identification, clonotype clustering and error correction. A nonparametric unseen species model with Euler transformation was used to estimate a lower bound on total TCR beta diversity. Using fastp at Q25 and MiXCR, TCRdb reprocessed the public reads and kept productive beta chains. Each entry is one CDR3 protein sequence, shown with its most common DNA and genes. TCRdb's processing, not the study's, gives the V and J calls here. The sample table holds 1.5 million to 2 million distinct CDR3 sequences, of which about 50% were seen once. The ten largest make up approximately 2.1% of the sample.

The chain was built from TRBV7-9 and TRBJ2-5, with the D gene not clear enough to name. The sequence was collected from a middle-aged woman in good health. The sequencing sample was made of blood. The CDR3 region has the sequence CASSDSFPIGQETQYF. The nucleotides are TGTGCCAGCAGCGATAGTTTTCCAATCGGCCAAGAGACCCAGTACTTC.